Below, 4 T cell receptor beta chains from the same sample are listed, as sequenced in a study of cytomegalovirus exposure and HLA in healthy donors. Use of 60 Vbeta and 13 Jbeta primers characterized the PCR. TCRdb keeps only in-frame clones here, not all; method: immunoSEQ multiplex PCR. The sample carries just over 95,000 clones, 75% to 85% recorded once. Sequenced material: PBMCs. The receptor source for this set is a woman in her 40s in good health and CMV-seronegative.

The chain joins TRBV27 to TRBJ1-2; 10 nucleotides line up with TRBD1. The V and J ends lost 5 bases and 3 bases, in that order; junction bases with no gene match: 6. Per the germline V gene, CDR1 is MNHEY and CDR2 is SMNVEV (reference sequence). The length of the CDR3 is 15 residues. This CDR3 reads CASSLRTGGYYGYTF. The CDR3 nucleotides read TGTGCCAGCAGTCTCCGGACAGGGGGATACTATGGCTACACCTTC.

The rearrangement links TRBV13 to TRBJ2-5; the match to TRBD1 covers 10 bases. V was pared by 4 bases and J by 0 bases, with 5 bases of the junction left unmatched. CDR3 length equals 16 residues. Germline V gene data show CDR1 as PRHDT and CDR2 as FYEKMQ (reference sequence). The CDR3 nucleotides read TGTGCCAGCAGCTCCAGGACAGGGGGGAACCAAGAGACCCAGTACTTC. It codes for CASSSRTGGNQETQYF.

The CDR3 DNA reads as TGCGCCAGCAGCTTGGGCAGGGCGGCTAATTCACCCCTCCACTTT. Its protein product is CASSLGRAANSPLHF. The V call is TRBV5-1, the J call TRBJ1-6; D perhaps matches TRBD1 (5 bases). The CDR3 is 15 amino acids. V was trimmed by 0 bases and J by 6 bases, leaving 10 bases between them. Germline-derived CDR1 and CDR2 are SGHRS and YFSETQ.

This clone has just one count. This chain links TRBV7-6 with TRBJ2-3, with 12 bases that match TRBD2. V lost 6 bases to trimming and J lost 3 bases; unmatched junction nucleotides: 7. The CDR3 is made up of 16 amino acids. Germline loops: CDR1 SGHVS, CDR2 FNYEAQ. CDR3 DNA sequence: TGTGCCAGCAGGCCAATACTAGCGGGGGGTACAGATACGCAGTATTTT. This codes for CASRPILAGGTDTQYF.